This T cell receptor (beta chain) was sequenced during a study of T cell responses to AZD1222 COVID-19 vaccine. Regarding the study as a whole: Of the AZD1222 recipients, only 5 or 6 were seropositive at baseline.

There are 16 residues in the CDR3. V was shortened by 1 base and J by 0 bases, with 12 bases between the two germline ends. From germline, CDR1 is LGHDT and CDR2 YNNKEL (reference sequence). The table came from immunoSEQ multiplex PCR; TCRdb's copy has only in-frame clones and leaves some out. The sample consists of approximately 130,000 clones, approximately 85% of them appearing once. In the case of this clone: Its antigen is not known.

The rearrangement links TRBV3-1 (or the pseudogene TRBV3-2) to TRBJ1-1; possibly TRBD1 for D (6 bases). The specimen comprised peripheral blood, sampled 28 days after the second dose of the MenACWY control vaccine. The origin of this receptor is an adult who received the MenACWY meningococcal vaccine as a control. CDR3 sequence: CASSQAGRGMNTEAFF. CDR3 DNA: TGTGCCAGCAGCCAAGCGGGCAGGGGAATGAACACTGAAGCTTTCTTT.